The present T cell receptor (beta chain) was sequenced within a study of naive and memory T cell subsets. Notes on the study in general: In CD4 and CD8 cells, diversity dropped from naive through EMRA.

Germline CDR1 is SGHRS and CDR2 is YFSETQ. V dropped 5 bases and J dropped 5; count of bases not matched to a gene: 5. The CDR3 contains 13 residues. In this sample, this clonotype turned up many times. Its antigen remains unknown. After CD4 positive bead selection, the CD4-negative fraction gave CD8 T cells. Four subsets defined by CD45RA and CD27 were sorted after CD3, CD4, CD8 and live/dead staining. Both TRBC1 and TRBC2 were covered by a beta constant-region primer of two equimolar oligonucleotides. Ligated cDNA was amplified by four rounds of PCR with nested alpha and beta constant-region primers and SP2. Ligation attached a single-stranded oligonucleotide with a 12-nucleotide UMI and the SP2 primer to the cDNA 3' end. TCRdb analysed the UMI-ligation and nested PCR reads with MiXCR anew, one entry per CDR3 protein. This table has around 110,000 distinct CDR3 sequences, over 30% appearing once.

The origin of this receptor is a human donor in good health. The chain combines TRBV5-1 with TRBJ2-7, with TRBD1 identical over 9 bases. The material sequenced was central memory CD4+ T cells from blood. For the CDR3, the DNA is TGCGCCAGCAGTTCGGACAGGGGTAACGAGCAGTACTTC. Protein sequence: CASSSDRGNEQYF.